One sample yielded the 31 T cell receptor beta chains listed below, sequenced in a study of OX40 agonist ivuxolimab in advanced cancers. Method: immunoSEQ multiplex PCR; TCRdb's copy keeps in-frame clones and lacks some. The data contain fewer than 90,000 clones, more than 75% of them seen just once; the ten biggest clones take up 2.5%. The sample consisted of CD4+ or CD8+ T cells sorted from blood, taken in a trial of the OX40 agonist ivuxolimab. The receptors stem from an adult with an advanced solid tumor such as melanoma, head and neck, liver or kidney cancer.

V and J are TRBV5-4 and TRBJ1-1; TRBD1 aligns across 11 bases. CDR1 is SGHNT, CDR2 YYREEE, per germline (reference sequence). The CDR3 length is 16 residues. J gave up 5 bases and V 4 bases, and 10 bases lay outside the gene matches. For the CDR3, the DNA is TGTGCCAGCAGCCCCCCTGGACAGGGGGCTGGTACTGAAGCTTTCTTT. It yields the protein CASSPPGQGAGTEAFF.

This clone was observed once. The genes are TRBV5-1 and TRBJ2-5; 9 nucleotides align to TRBD1. CDR3 length: 15 amino acids. After removal of 3 bases from V and 3 bases from J, the junction contained 6 bases not matched to a gene. Germline V CDR1 and CDR2: SGHRS, YFSETQ. In nucleotides, the CDR3 is TGCGCCAGCAGCTCGACAGGGGGACCAAAAGAGACCCAGTACTTC. This gives the protein CASSSTGGPKETQYF.

The genes are TRBV7-2 and TRBJ2-2; no clear D gene. The CDR3 sequence is 15 residues long. Per germline, CDR1 SGHTA and CDR2 FQGNSA. The germline V and J ends were trimmed by 1 base and 0 bases, with 6 bases remaining between them. CDR3 in amino acids: CASSLDSTNTGELFF. CDR3 DNA: TGTGCCAGCAGCTTAGACTCCACGAACACCGGGGAGCTGTTTTTT. Filled out from reference TRBV7-2 and TRBJ2-2, the complete variable domain reads GAGVSQSPSNKVTEKGKDVELRCDPISGHTALYWYRQSLGQGLEFLIYFQGNSAPDKSGLPSDRFSAERTGGSVSTLTIQRTQQEDSAVYLCASSLDSTNTGELFFGEGSRLTVL.

V gene TRBV15 combines with J gene TRBJ2-6; D remains ambiguous. In germline, CDR1 is LNHNV, CDR2 YYDKDF (reference sequence). V lost 0 bases, J lost 0 bases, and 6 bases lay in between. The CDR3 has 16 residues. This CDR3 is CATSRDRVSGANVLTF. Here the CDR3 DNA reads TGTGCCACCAGCAGAGATCGGGTCTCTGGGGCCAACGTCCTGACTTTC.

The chain carries TRBV2 and TRBJ1-4; D unresolved. The germline CDR1 and CDR2 sequences are SNHLY and FYNNEI. The CDR3 runs 14 residues. V dropped 1 base and J dropped 4 bases, with 7 bases sitting between them. CDR3 sequence reads: CASSEGSFNEKLFF. DNA of the CDR3: TGTGCCAGCAGTGAAGGGAGTTTTAATGAAAAACTGTTTTTT.

This clone appeared a few times. The V gene is TRBV6-6, the J gene TRBJ2-7, with D possibly being TRBD2 (6 bases). The CDR3 has 13 amino acids. Looked up from germline, CDR1 is MNHNY and CDR2 is SVGAGI (reference sequence). V gave up 8 bases and J gave up 3 bases, with 14 bases separating them. CDR3 amino acids: CASLFGGNYEQYF. In DNA, the CDR3 is TGTGCCAGCCTTTTCGGGGGAAACTACGAGCAGTACTTC.

The rearrangement joins TRBV7-3 to TRBJ2-2; 11 nucleotides match TRBD2. The ends lost 2 bases at V and 1 base at J; junction bases unmatched: 3. The CDR3 is made up of 17 amino acids. Germline CDR1 and CDR2: SGHTA and FQGTGA. As DNA, the CDR3 is TGTGCCAGCAGCTTACAACTAGCGGGGGTGAACACCGGGGAGCTGTTTTTT. Translation gives CASSLQLAGVNTGELFF.

V is TRBV5-4 and J is TRBJ1-1, with D tentatively TRBD1 (5 bases). This CDR3 is built from 15 residues. Germline CDR1 SGHNT, CDR2 YYREEE (reference sequence). Trimming stripped 4 bases from V and 4 bases from J, with 17 bases between. The CDR3 region has the DNA TGTGCCAGCAGCCTGGGGGTACCCGGAACCACTGAAGCTTTCTTT. Translating gives CASSLGVPGTTEAFF.

The chain has TRBV5-6 and TRBJ2-7, with TRBD2 matching over 8 bases. This CDR3 has 15 amino acids. In germline, CDR1 is SGHDT, CDR2 YYEEEE. J was trimmed by 6 bases and V by 2 bases; bases with no gene match: 10. CDR3 residues: CASSLRGGGPGEQYF. CDR3 nucleotides: TGTGCCAGCAGCTTACGGGGCGGGGGGCCGGGCGAGCAGTACTTC.

This chain joins TRBV28 and TRBJ1-2, with 9 bases matching TRBD1. Germline V gives CDR1 MDHEN, CDR2 SYDVKM. CDR3 length: 17 amino acids. The trim removed 3 bases at V and 5 bases at J, leaving 13 bases unmatched. CDR3 coding DNA: TGTGCCAGCAGTTTCGCCTCACTTCAGACAGGGGGGTATGGCTACACCTTC. Amino acids: CASSFASLQTGGYGYTF.

The J gene is TRBJ2-2, the V gene TRBV28; no definite D call. This CDR3 has 12 residues. The V end was cut by 3 bases, the J end by 5 bases, with 4 bases between. Per the germline V gene, CDR1 is MDHEN and CDR2 is SYDVKM. The CDR3 is CASSLATGELFF. CDR3 nucleotides: TGTGCCAGCAGTTTGGCGACCGGGGAGCTGTTTTTT.

This rearrangement joins TRBV7-8 to TRBJ2-1, with TRBD1 matching 7 bases. The J segment lost 9 bases and the V segment lost 3 bases, leaving 5 bases of the junction unmatched. The germline V gene has CDR1 SGHVS and CDR2 FQNEAQ. The CDR3 is 13 amino acids. This chain's CDR3 is CASSFEGAGEQFF. CDR3 DNA: TGTGCCAGCAGCTTTGAGGGGGCCGGTGAGCAGTTCTTC.

This clone came up once. J is TRBJ1-3 and V is TRBV9; no definite D call. CDR3 length: 14 residues. CDR1 and CDR2 (germline): SGDLS, YYNGEE. V lost 4 bases to trimming and J lost 2 bases, with 10 bases between them. CDR3: CASSPQDAGNTIYF. The CDR3 nucleotides are TGTGCCAGCAGCCCGCAGGATGCTGGAAACACCATATATTTT.

The rearrangement uses TRBV19 and TRBJ1-6, with a tentative D call TRBD1 (5 bases). CDR1 and CDR2 from the germline V gene are LNHDA and SQIVND (reference sequence). The CDR3 has 15 amino acids. The V end lost 8 bases, the J end lost 9 bases, and 20 bases lay between the germline ends. This chain's CDR3 is CASRPGPTTPSPLHF. The CDR3 DNA is TGTGCCAGTCGACCGGGACCCACGACCCCTTCACCCCTCCACTTT.

The chain joins TRBV19 to TRBJ1-6; unclear D gene. This CDR3 spans 14 amino acids. V gave up 8 bases and J gave up 6 bases, with 14 bases separating them. Germline-derived CDR1 and CDR2 are LNHDA and SQIVND (reference sequence). The CDR3 is CASRPPQTNSPLHF. The CDR3 region has the DNA TGTGCCAGTCGCCCACCACAGACTAATTCACCCCTCCACTTT.

The gene calls are TRBV6-1 and TRBJ2-3; 11 bases match TRBD2. Trimming removed 4 bases from V and 4 bases from J; junction bases left unmatched: 7. CDR3 length: 16 amino acids. Germline V gene lookup returns CDR1 MNHNS and CDR2 SASEGT. The CDR3 sequence is CASSVARTSGSDTQYF. CDR3 DNA sequence: TGTGCCAGCAGTGTAGCGAGGACTAGCGGGTCAGATACGCAGTATTTT.

The V and J genes are TRBV18 and TRBJ2-2; the match to TRBD1 covers 8 bases. This CDR3 has 16 amino acids. The V segment lost 0 bases and the J segment 4 bases; nucleotides outside the gene matches: 4. The germline V gene encodes CDR1 KGHSH and CDR2 LQKENI. CDR3 nucleotides: TGTGCCAGCTCACCACCCGACAGGGGTGGCACCGGGGAGCTGTTTTTT. It codes for CASSPPDRGGTGELFF.

The chain links TRBV19 to TRBJ1-5; D is possibly TRBD1 (6 bases). Deletions cut 3 bases from V and 5 bases from J, with 8 bases between. This CDR3 is built from 13 residues. Germline values: CDR1 LNHDA, CDR2 SQIVND (reference sequence). Written as DNA, the CDR3 is TGTGCCAGTAGTATGGACAGTTATCAGCCCCAGCATTTT. It specifies CASSMDSYQPQHF.

The CDR3 loop reads CASSYLGGPSYEQYV. The CDR3 nucleotides are TGTGCCAGCAGTTATCTAGGGGGCCCCTCCTACGAGCAGTACGTC. The chain recombines TRBV6-6 with TRBJ2-7; 7 bases are a match to TRBD1. The V and J ends lost 3 bases and 0 bases, in that order; junction bases with no gene match: 5. In germline, CDR1 is MNHNY, CDR2 SVGAGI (reference sequence). This CDR3 comprises 15 residues.

The gene calls are TRBV5-1 and TRBJ2-3; TRBD2 might be the D (5 bases). V was cut by 2 bases and J by 6 bases, with 19 bases left in between. CDR1 and CDR2 (germline): SGHRS, YFSETQ. This CDR3 has 16 residues. The CDR3 loop reads CASSFSLAPRGDTQYF. CDR3 in DNA: TGCGCCAGCAGCTTTAGTCTAGCCCCCCGTGGTGATACGCAGTATTTT. Full variable domain (remainder filled in from reference TRBV5-1 and TRBJ2-3): KAGVTQTPRYLIKTRGQQVTLSCSPISGHRSVSWYQQTPGQGLQFLFEYFSETQRNKGNFPGRFSGRQFSNSRSEMNVSTLELGDSALYLCASSFSLAPRGDTQYFGPGTRLTVL.

The V call is TRBV6-6, the J call TRBJ1-3, with D perhaps matching TRBD1 (6 bases). CDR3 size: 15 residues. Germline CDR1 reads MNHNY; CDR2 reads SVGAGI (reference sequence). V shed 3 bases and J shed 4 bases, with 13 bases lying between them. CDR3 protein: CASSYRGQIGNTIYF. CDR3 DNA sequence: TGTGCCAGCAGTTATCGGGGGCAGATCGGAAACACCATATATTTT.

This clone was seen once. This rearrangement joins TRBV28 to TRBJ2-7; D perhaps matches TRBD2 (6 bases). Germline V gives CDR1 MDHEN, CDR2 SYDVKM. The CDR3 is made up of 14 amino acids. V was pared by 3 bases and J by 2 bases, with 11 bases between. The chain's CDR3 is CASSLSGGPYEQYV. The CDR3 DNA reads TGTGCCAGCAGTTTGAGTGGAGGGCCCTACGAGCAGTACGTC.

The chain uses TRBV2 and TRBJ1-5; possibly TRBD1 for D (6 bases). Germline values: CDR1 SNHLY, CDR2 FYNNEI. V was pared by 4 bases and J by 2 bases, with 12 bases between. There are 15 residues in the CDR3. The CDR3 is CASSGSGGGNQPQHF. The CDR3 DNA reads as TGTGCCAGCAGTGGGTCGGGGGGCGGCAATCAGCCCCAGCATTTT.

CDR3 sequence: CASSFAGLRAGYTF. The DNA of the CDR3 is TGTGCCAGCAGTTTCGCAGGCCTTAGGGCGGGCTACACCTTC. J is TRBJ1-2 and V is TRBV28; D ambiguous. Germline lookup yields CDR1 MDHEN and CDR2 SYDVKM. CDR3 length: 14 amino acids. V lost 3 bases and J lost 8, with 16 bases in between.

V usage is TRBV7-3 and J usage is TRBJ2-1; possibly TRBD1 for D (5 bases). This CDR3 contains 13 residues. CDR1 SGHTA and CDR2 FQGTGA come from the germline V gene. V gave up 1 base and J gave up 5 bases, with 6 bases separating them. The CDR3 here is CASSLMGHNEQFF. The CDR3 DNA reads as TGTGCCAGCAGCTTAATGGGGCACAATGAGCAGTTCTTC.

The rearrangement uses TRBV29-1 and TRBJ1-2, with D possibly being TRBD1 (5 bases). Germline V gene lookup returns CDR1 SQVTM and CDR2 ANQGSEA. The CDR3 sequence is 11 residues long. V lost 5 bases to trimming and J lost 4 bases, with 8 bases between them. The CDR3: CSVSTGYGYTF. The CDR3 DNA is TGCAGCGTTAGCACAGGCTATGGCTACACCTTC.

This sequence joins TRBV7-2 and TRBJ1-2; D unresolved. V shed 1 base and J shed 0 bases, with 3 bases lying between them. Germline values: CDR1 SGHTA, CDR2 FQGNSA. This CDR3 region has 13 residues. For the CDR3, the DNA is TGTGCCAGCAGCTTAGAGACTAACTATGGCTACACCTTC. Protein product: CASSLETNYGYTF.

This sequence joins TRBV6-1 and TRBJ1-1; D is perhaps TRBD1 (6 bases). This CDR3 spans 14 amino acids. Germline loops: CDR1 MNHNS, CDR2 SASEGT. V was clipped by 8 bases and J by 5 bases, with 18 bases between them. For the CDR3, the DNA is TGTGCCAGCGGCGTAGAGGGGGTTGGGACTGAAGCTTTCTTT. Its translation: CASGVEGVGTEAFF.

Comment on this clone: At one end, the junction sequence differs from germline, possibly due to a read error. V is TRBV6-1 and J is TRBJ2-2; tentative D call: TRBD1 (6 bases). The CDR3 has 15 residues. Germline loops: CDR1 MNHNS, CDR2 SASEGT. This CDR3 is CANSEWGRNTGELFF. The CDR3, as DNA: TGTGCCAACAGTGAATGGGGGCGGAACACCGGGGAGCTGTTTTTT.

Worth noting for this clone: The sample holds other DNA sequences that translate to the same CDR3. The CDR3 sequence is CASSRGQETQYF. In nucleotides, the CDR3 is TGCGCCAGCAGCCGGGGGCAAGAGACCCAGTACTTC. The chain joins TRBV5-1 to TRBJ2-5; TRBD2 is a possible D gene (6 bases). V lost 4 bases to trimming and J lost 2 bases, with 6 bases between them. Germline CDR1 and CDR2: SGHRS and YFSETQ. The CDR3 sequence is 12 residues long.

The genes are TRBV11-2 and TRBJ2-5; TRBD1 aligns across 9 bases. The CDR3 loop spans 13 amino acids. Trimming took 6 bases from V and 5 from J; bases not matched to a gene: 4. Germline assignment: CDR1 SGHAT and CDR2 FQNNGV. CDR3: CASRSGTGETQYF. The CDR3 nucleotides are TGTGCCAGCAGATCCGGGACAGGGGAGACCCAGTACTTC.